Each of the 20 T cell receptor beta chains below was sequenced from the same sample in a study of Ad26.COV2.S vaccination and SARS-CoV-2 variants. The sample's treatment: roughly 19 received Ad26.COV2.S at low or high dose, single or two shots; five or six received placebo; per-sample allocation not given. The study sampled participants on day 63 after the first vaccine or placebo injection. Repertoires were generated with immunoSEQ multiplex PCR, while TCRdb's copy carries only in-frame clones and drops some. Of 200,000 to 300,000 clones in the sample, roughly nine tenths were seen once. The specimen was peripheral blood, collected in a trial of Ad26.COV2.S vaccine versus placebo. Receptors were obtained from a person aged 18-60 years who received the Ad26.COV2.S COVID-19 vaccine or a placebo.

Here the CDR3 DNA reads TGTGCCAGCAGCCCCCTGAGTTCTAGCACAGATACGCAGTATTTT. Translated: CASSPLSSSTDTQYF. The chain combines TRBV7-9 with TRBJ2-3; D gene unclear. Trimming removed 5 bases at V and 0 bases at J, with 12 bases between. Germline CDR1 SEHNR, CDR2 FQNEAQ (reference sequence). The CDR3 extends over 15 amino acids.

The chain employs TRBV6-5 and TRBJ2-1; TRBD2 might be the D (6 bases). The germline CDR1 and CDR2 sequences are MNHEY and SVGAGI. The CDR3 consists of 15 residues. Trimming pared 8 bases from V and 2 bases from J, leaving 16 bases between. In DNA form, the CDR3 reads TGTGCCAGCGGGTCCGGGAGAGCAACCTACAATGAGCAGTTCTTC. Translated: CASGSGRATYNEQFF.

The chain is built from TRBV6-2 or TRBV6-3 and TRBJ2-3; tentatively, D is TRBD1 (6 bases). Germline CDR1 and CDR2: MNHEY and SVGEGT. The length of the CDR3 is 13 residues. Between the trimmed V and J ends, which lost 5 bases and 5 bases, there was a span of 11 bases. The CDR3 DNA reads TGTGCCAGCAGTGTACTCAGGGGAGATACGCAGTATTTT. It is translated as CASSVLRGDTQYF.

This sequence joins TRBV5-1 and TRBJ2-2; the D is unclear. The CDR3 has 13 residues. Per germline, CDR1 SGHRS and CDR2 YFSETQ. The V and J ends lost 4 bases and 9 bases respectively, with 13 bases between them. The CDR3 sequence is CASSPKPFRELFF. CDR3 bases: TGCGCCAGCAGCCCCAAGCCCTTCCGGGAGCTGTTTTTT.

The chain links TRBV28 to TRBJ1-2; D may be TRBD1 (5 bases). The CDR3 runs 10 residues. V lost 8 bases and J lost 8, with 9 bases in between. Looked up from germline, CDR1 is MDHEN and CDR2 is SYDVKM. The CDR3 DNA follows: TGTGCCAGCTCAGGGCGCGGCTACACCTTC. Its translation is CASSGRGYTF.

V gene TRBV6-6 combines with J gene TRBJ2-2; the D is unclear. The CDR3 runs to 15 residues. Trimming pared 0 bases from V and 0 bases from J, leaving 5 bases between. Germline CDR1 and CDR2: MNHNY and SVGAGI (reference sequence). In nucleotides, the CDR3 is TGTGCCAGCAGTTACTCTGGGGCGAACACCGGGGAGCTGTTTTTT. It yields the protein CASSYSGANTGELFF.

V is TRBV4-1 and J is TRBJ1-5; 7 bases align to TRBD1. V was clipped by 1 base and J by 0 bases; unmatched bases: 3. Per the germline V gene, CDR1 is MGHRA and CDR2 is YSYEKL. The CDR3 covers 16 residues. The CDR3 DNA reads as TGCGCCAGCAGCCAAGTGACAGGGCCTAGCAATCAGCCCCAGCATTTT. Protein product: CASSQVTGPSNQPQHF.

The gene calls are TRBV12-3 or TRBV12-4 and TRBJ2-2; TRBD1 is a possible D gene (6 bases). The CDR3 consists of 13 residues. Trimming removed 4 bases at V and 7 bases at J, with 10 bases between. The CDR3 protein is CASSWDKFGELFF. For the CDR3, the DNA is TGTGCCAGCAGTTGGGACAAATTCGGGGAGCTGTTTTTT.

The chain is built from TRBV11-3 and TRBJ2-1, with D possibly being TRBD2 (5 bases). Germline CDR1 is SGHNT and CDR2 is YENEEA. V was pared by 1 base and J by 0 bases, with 7 bases between. This CDR3 is 15 amino acids long. The CDR3 spells CASSLAGSSYNEQFF. The CDR3 coding sequence is TGTGCCAGCAGCTTAGCTGGGAGCTCCTACAATGAGCAGTTCTTC.

The rearrangement links TRBV27 to TRBJ2-1; TRBD2 is a possible D gene (5 bases). This CDR3 is built from 15 residues. In germline, CDR1 is MNHEY, CDR2 SMNVEV (reference sequence). V lost 1 base and J lost 5, with 12 bases in between. CDR3 loop: CASSLFSDGDNEQFF. CDR3 nucleotide sequence: TGTGCCAGCAGTTTATTTAGTGACGGGGACAATGAGCAGTTCTTC.

The V call is TRBV7-6, the J call TRBJ2-7; TRBD1 matches 10 bases. Germline values: CDR1 SGHVS, CDR2 FNYEAQ. The CDR3 loop spans 16 amino acids. With V trimmed by 5 bases and J by 5 bases, 12 bases remained unmatched. The CDR3 sequence: CASSLSPGQGPHEQYF. The DNA of the CDR3 is TGTGCCAGCAGCCTGAGTCCGGGACAGGGGCCCCACGAGCAGTACTTC.

This chain links TRBV9 with TRBJ2-2, with 8 bases identical to TRBD2. The CDR3 spans 17 residues. Per the germline V gene, CDR1 is SGDLS and CDR2 is YYNGEE. With 4 bases clipped from V and 6 bases from J, the junction kept 14 bases outside the gene matches. The CDR3 region has the DNA TGTGCCAGCAGCTCGCCCGGGCTAGCGGGCCTTCCCGGGGAGCTGTTTTTT. It translates to CASSSPGLAGLPGELFF.

The rearrangement links TRBV2 to TRBJ1-1; 8 bases line up with TRBD1. The length of the CDR3 is 13 residues. V lost 9 bases, J lost 2 bases, and 5 bases stayed unmatched. The germline gives CDR1 SNHLY, CDR2 FYNNEI. CDR3 residues: CASTTGENTEAFF. The CDR3 bases are TGTGCCAGTACGACAGGGGAAAACACTGAAGCTTTCTTT.

Here the CDR3 reads CASSLVLGSVTEAFF. The DNA of the CDR3 is TGTGCCAGCAGCTTAGTGTTGGGGTCGGTCACTGAAGCTTTCTTT. This chain joins TRBV7-2 and TRBJ1-1; no reliable D call. With 1 base removed from V and 4 bases from J, the gap between germline ends came to 13 bases. CDR3 length: 15 residues. Germline V gene data show CDR1 as SGHTA and CDR2 as FQGNSA.

The chain employs TRBV7-8 and TRBJ2-4; 9 bases agree with TRBD2. CDR3 length equals 17 residues. Germline CDR1 reads SGHVS; CDR2 reads FQNEAQ. V dropped 2 bases and J dropped 2; count of bases not matched to a gene: 7. CDR3 nucleotide sequence: TGTGCCAGCAGCTTAACGCGGGAGGGCGCGTCCAAAAACATTCAGTACTTC. It encodes CASSLTREGASKNIQYF.

The J gene is TRBJ1-1, the V gene TRBV5-1; D not resolved. The length of the CDR3 is 13 residues. Germline V gene data show CDR1 as SGHRS and CDR2 as YFSETQ. V was trimmed by 1 base and J by 3 bases, leaving 7 bases between them. Written as DNA, the CDR3 is TGCGCCAGCAGCTTGAACACGGACACTGAAGCTTTCTTT. It translates to CASSLNTDTEAFF. Together with reference TRBV5-1 and TRBJ1-1, the CDR3 gives the full variable domain: KAGVTQTPRYLIKTRGQQVTLSCSPISGHRSVSWYQQTPGQGLQFLFEYFSETQRNKGNFPGRFSGRQFSNSRSEMNVSTLELGDSALYLCASSLNTDTEAFFGQGTRLTVV.

The V call is TRBV19, the J call TRBJ1-2, with D hard to call. The germline V and J ends were trimmed by 4 bases and 7 bases, with 7 bases remaining between them. Per the germline V gene, CDR1 is LNHDA and CDR2 is SQIVND (reference sequence). CDR3 length equals 11 residues. The chain's CDR3 is CASSKGGGYTF. The CDR3 bases are TGTGCCAGTAGTAAGGGCGGTGGCTACACCTTC.

The chain is built from TRBV7-9 and TRBJ2-2; 8 bases line up with TRBD2. Losses at the gene ends were 0 bases for V and 6 bases for J; bases not matched to a gene: 9. Germline V lookup: CDR1 SEHNR, CDR2 FQNEAQ (reference sequence). This CDR3 comprises 17 residues. The DNA for the CDR3 is TGTGCCAGCAGCTTAGCAGTTTCGGGACTAGGGTCCGGGGAGCTGTTTTTT. Translation: CASSLAVSGLGSGELFF.

The chain employs TRBV14 and TRBJ1-4, with TRBD1 as a possible D gene (6 bases). CDR3 size: 17 residues. Trimming shortened V by 4 bases and J by 4 bases, and 19 bases separated the two germline ends. Germline V gives CDR1 SGHDN, CDR2 FVKESK. The CDR3 coding sequence is TGTGCCAGCAGCCTAAGAAACTTACAGGGCGGTAATGAAAAACTGTTTTTT. Translating gives CASSLRNLQGGNEKLFF.

The rearrangement joins TRBV19 to TRBJ1-1, with D uncertain. Per germline, CDR1 LNHDA and CDR2 SQIVND (reference sequence). V lost 8 bases and J 0 bases, leaving 16 bases between the germline ends. The CDR3 contains 15 residues. This CDR3 is CASRLIDTVNTEAFF. In nucleotides, the CDR3 is TGTGCCAGTCGTCTTATCGACACGGTGAACACTGAAGCTTTCTTT.